The following is a T cell receptor (gamma chain) sequence with its context. Its antigen remains unidentified. This likely stems from a read error, as it lies one base from a far larger clone. The data were obtained in a study of γδ T cells in repeated Plasmodium falciparum infection. Flow sorting of PBMC yielded separate Vgamma9/Vdelta2+ and Vdelta2-negative gammadelta T cell populations for bulk repertoire analysis. Germline loops: CDR1 VINAFY, CDR2 YDVSNSKD. This CDR3 comprises 13 residues. Findings and caveats of the study: Vgamma9/Vdelta2+ repertoires stayed stably polyclonal over time and infection. Waves of new clonotype selection appeared after repeated controlled infections in Vdelta2-negative, largely Vdelta1+, gammadelta T cells.

TCRdb re-called clones from the multiplex PCR reads using CATT. The table has roughly 32,000 gamma-chain clones, approximately 1.5% seen once. The specimen sequenced was gamma-delta T cells from blood. The V and J genes are TRGV5 and TRGJ1 or TRGJ2. TCRdb leaves out the J gene; it was filled in here by matching the DNA to germline. This receptor was taken from a pool of human donors (malaria-infected and uninfected, not separated). The CDR3, as DNA: TGTGCTACCTGGGACACCCATTATTATAAGAAACTCTTT. Translated: CATWDTHYYKKLF.